The clone carrying this T cell receptor beta chain was detected ten times or more. With molecular barcodes, quantitative 5'-RACE was used to make the TCR beta libraries. TCRdb processed the 5' RACE reads anew with MiXCR; each CDR3 protein has one entry. The sample holds 150,000 to 200,000 distinct CDR3 sequences, 15% to 20% seen once. Trimming left V 7 bases short and J 8 bases short, with 17 bases between. The CDR3 loop spans 13 amino acids. The germline CDR1 and CDR2 sequences are MNHNS and SASEGT. This sample is part of a study of CD8 T cells in ankylosing spondylitis. This receptor was identified in a male donor with ankylosing spondylitis or in good health (not recorded which). The sequencing sample was made of blood, either unsorted or a sorted T cell fraction (not recorded which). V is TRBV6-1 and J is TRBJ1-2; no clear D. CDR3 bases: TGTGCCAGCACCTTTGGGGTTTTCGGGGGCTACACCTTC. Its translation is CASTFGVFGGYTF.